One sample yielded the 15 T cell receptor beta chains listed below, sequenced in a study of blood T cells in healthy people across ages. Alongside a J-beta primer mix, a sample-barcoded 5' primer served in a second PCR lasting roughly 6 to 12 cycles. One entry per CDR3 protein results from TCRdb running MiXCR on the 5' RACE reads. The sample holds 450,000 to 700,000 distinct CDR3 sequences, 25% to 30% seen once. Sequences were obtained from blood. These receptors all stem from a woman in her 70s in good health.

The chain carries TRBV4-3 and TRBJ1-2; D is perhaps TRBD1 (5 bases). The CDR3 has 15 amino acids. CDR1 and CDR2 (germline): LGHNA, YSLEER. Trimming cost V 3 bases and J 8 bases, with 19 bases left between them. The CDR3 DNA follows: TGCGCCAGCAGCCACCCTACAATGGAGGGACGAGGCTACACCTTC. It codes for CASSHPTMEGRGYTF.

A note on this clonotype: It may be a read error: a sequence one base away is much more abundant. This chain uses TRBV29-1 with TRBJ2-5, with D possibly TRBD2 on 5 matching bases. The DNA end is a closer match to TRBJ2-1, so the J assignment may be wrong. Per germline, CDR1 SQVTM and CDR2 ANQGSEA. CDR3 length equals 12 residues. CDR3 bases: TGCAGTCTGGCGGAAGGACTGGATGGGCAGTTCTTC. This translates into CSLAEGLDGQFF.

Only a few counts were recorded for this clonotype. The genes are TRBV5-1 and TRBJ1-2; no firm D call. V lost 2 bases, J lost 4 bases, and 15 bases lay in between. The CDR3 extends over 15 amino acids. The germline V gene encodes CDR1 SGHRS and CDR2 YFSETQ. The CDR3 nucleotides read TGCGCCAGCAGCTTTGGCAATCTGTTAGTCTATGGCTACACCTTC. It codes for CASSFGNLLVYGYTF.

This clonotype occurred a few times. This chain connects TRBV6-4 to TRBJ1-4; D not resolved. Trimming removed 8 bases at V and 0 bases at J, with 16 bases between. CDR1 and CDR2 (germline): MRHNA, SNTAGT. This CDR3 spans 16 amino acids. The CDR3 DNA reads as TGTGCCAGCCCGGGTGGTACGATTGCAACTAATGAAAAACTGTTTTTT. Protein product: CASPGGTIATNEKLFF.

This clonotype appeared a few times. The chain is built from TRBV4-1 and TRBJ2-4, with unresolved D. Deletions cut 8 bases from V and 3 bases from J, with 11 bases between. This CDR3 spans 13 amino acids. Germline V gene sequence: CDR1 MGHRA, CDR2 YSYEKL. The CDR3 DNA sequence: TGCGCCAGCGGGTCTGAGGTCAAAAACATTCAGTACTTC. Amino acids: CASGSEVKNIQYF.

The V and J genes are TRBV6-2 or TRBV6-3 and TRBJ1-5; TRBD1 agrees at 8 bases. Germline CDR1 is MNHEY and CDR2 is SVGEGT. The CDR3 extends over 17 amino acids. With 3 bases clipped from V and 5 bases from J, the junction kept 12 bases outside the gene matches. The CDR3 sequence is CASSYGANRGYDQPQHF. The CDR3 coding sequence is TGTGCCAGCAGTTATGGAGCTAACAGGGGGTATGATCAGCCCCAGCATTTT.

The rearrangement joins TRBV2 to TRBJ1-2, with 10 bases matching TRBD1. The germline CDR1 and CDR2 sequences are SNHLY and FYNNEI. The CDR3 covers 15 residues. Trimming took 5 bases from V and 4 from J; bases not matched to a gene: 7. The CDR3 nucleotides are TGTGCCAGCAGTAGACAGGGGGCGCAGATCTATGGCTACACCTTC. Translation gives CASSRQGAQIYGYTF.

This clonotype was counted between two and nine times. The chain links TRBV4-3 to TRBJ1-2; D perhaps matches TRBD1 (6 bases). CDR1 is LGHNA, CDR2 YSLEER, per germline. Trimming stripped 0 bases from V and 3 bases from J, with 14 bases between. The CDR3 is 16 amino acids. CDR3 bases: TGCGCCAGCAGCCAAGACCCCCGGGGGGCGTACTATGGCTACACCTTC. The encoded protein is CASSQDPRGAYYGYTF.

A few counts support this clonotype. CDR3 in DNA: TGTGCCAGCAGTAATGGACTAGCGGGGGGTTCCTCCTACGAGCAGTACTTC. Encoded protein: CASSNGLAGGSSYEQYF. V gene TRBV6-1 combines with J gene TRBJ2-7; 14 bases map to TRBD2. Germline CDR1 reads MNHNS; CDR2 reads SASEGT. The V and J ends lost 5 bases and 0 bases, in that order; junction bases with no gene match: 6. The CDR3 has 17 residues.

This clonotype has a handful of counts. J is TRBJ1-2 and V is TRBV6-5; no clear D. CDR1 is MNHEY, CDR2 SVGAGI, per germline. CDR3 size: 13 residues. V was pared by 0 bases and J by 4 bases, with 6 bases between. As DNA, the CDR3 is TGTGCCAGCAGTTACTCGTTGGGCTATGGCTACACCTTC. Amino acids: CASSYSLGYGYTF.

The J gene is TRBJ2-7, the V gene TRBV28, with 11 nucleotides matching TRBD2. The germline gives CDR1 MDHEN, CDR2 SYDVKM. Trimming removed 3 bases from V and 5 bases from J; junction bases left unmatched: 6. The CDR3 runs to 15 residues. CDR3 DNA sequence: TGTGCCAGCAGTTTTCCTGAACTAGCGGGGGACGAGCAGTACTTC. Translation gives CASSFPELAGDEQYF. The complete variable domain, with remaining parts taken from reference TRBV28 and TRBJ2-7, reads DVKVTQSSRYLVKRTGEKVFLECVQDMDHENMFWYRQDPGLGLRLIYFSYDVKMKEKGDIPEGYSVSREKKERFSLILESASTNQTSMYLCASSFPELAGDEQYFGPGTRLTVT.

The chain joins TRBV7-8 to TRBJ1-4; D is unresolved. V was pared by 5 bases and J by 6 bases, with 19 bases between. Looked up from germline, CDR1 is SGHVS and CDR2 is FQNEAQ. The CDR3 runs 16 residues. DNA for the CDR3: TGTGCCAGCAGCCGAACGTACAGCCAGCTTCATGAAAAACTGTTTTTT. Amino acids: CASSRTYSQLHEKLFF.

This rearrangement joins TRBV5-1 to TRBJ1-1; maybe TRBD1 (5 bases). Germline V gene lookup returns CDR1 SGHRS and CDR2 YFSETQ. The CDR3 extends over 14 amino acids. With 0 bases removed from V and 5 bases from J, the gap between germline ends came to 11 bases. The CDR3 nucleotides read TGCGCCAGCAGCTTGGCAGGGTCTTTGACTGAAGCTTTCTTT. It translates to CASSLAGSLTEAFF. Full variable domain (remainder filled in from reference TRBV5-1 and TRBJ1-1): KAGVTQTPRYLIKTRGQQVTLSCSPISGHRSVSWYQQTPGQGLQFLFEYFSETQRNKGNFPGRFSGRQFSNSRSEMNVSTLELGDSALYLCASSLAGSLTEAFFGQGTRLTVV.

This chain uses TRBV7-9 with TRBJ1-2; no reliable D call. Germline V gene lookup returns CDR1 SEHNR and CDR2 FQNEAQ (reference sequence). This CDR3 is 11 amino acids long. V lost 7 bases to trimming and J lost 3 bases, with 6 bases between them. The DNA of the CDR3 is TGTGCCAGCACGGCTCACTATGGCTACACCTTC. It yields the protein CASTAHYGYTF.

This clonotype was seen more than once but under ten times. The rearrangement joins TRBV7-8 to TRBJ2-1; D is unresolved. This CDR3 has 12 amino acids. Germline V gene sequence: CDR1 SGHVS, CDR2 FQNEAQ. V lost 7 bases and J 8 bases, leaving 12 bases between the germline ends. CDR3 residues: CASNLRPDEQFF. The DNA for the CDR3 is TGTGCCAGCAACCTAAGACCAGATGAGCAGTTCTTC.